These 26 T cell receptor beta chains share one sample of origin, sequenced in a study of T-cell memory formation after mild COVID-19. TCRdb fed the 5' RACE reads into MiXCR, producing one record per CDR3 protein. The data contain about 82,000 distinct CDR3 sequences, more than 10% of them singletons. The specimen sequenced was PBMCs or a T cell subset sorted from them (not recorded which). All receptors derive from an adult woman who had mild COVID-19 (a few samples of this study predate the infection). Cell type and time point are not known.

This chain joins TRBV11-2 and TRBJ2-1; D may be TRBD2 (5 bases). Deletions cut 5 bases from V and 0 bases from J, with 8 bases between. This CDR3 is built from 14 residues. CDR1 is SGHAT, CDR2 FQNNGV, per germline. As DNA, the CDR3 is TGTGCCAGCAGCCGGGGAAGCTCCTACAATGAGCAGTTCTTC. This translates into CASSRGSSYNEQFF.

The chain couples TRBV5-1 to TRBJ2-5; 10 nucleotides line up with TRBD1. The CDR3 is 14 amino acids. The V gene end was trimmed by 2 bases and the J gene end by 4 bases; junction bases not matched to a gene: 2. Germline CDR1 and CDR2: SGHRS and YFSETQ. CDR3 region: CASSFRDRGETQYF. As DNA, the CDR3 is TGCGCCAGCAGCTTCCGGGACAGGGGAGAGACCCAGTACTTC. The entire variable domain, with the rest obtained from reference TRBV5-1 and TRBJ2-5, is as follows: KAGVTQTPRYLIKTRGQQVTLSCSPISGHRSVSWYQQTPGQGLQFLFEYFSETQRNKGNFPGRFSGRQFSNSRSEMNVSTLELGDSALYLCASSFRDRGETQYFGPGTRLLVL.

This chain uses TRBV7-9 with TRBJ2-1, with D perhaps matching TRBD2 (5 bases). CDR1 and CDR2 (germline): SEHNR, FQNEAQ (reference sequence). The length of the CDR3 is 15 residues. Trimming removed 3 bases from V and 2 bases from J, with 11 bases in between. CDR3 DNA sequence: TGTGCCAGCAGCTTCGAGGGTGGACCCTACAATGAGCAGTTCTTC. Its protein is CASSFEGGPYNEQFF.

The sample holds a few counts of this clonotype. This rearrangement joins TRBV5-1 to TRBJ1-2; no clear D. The CDR3 covers 15 residues. Trimming took off 5 bases at V and 7 bases at J, with 21 bases between the two ends. Germline assignment: CDR1 SGHRS and CDR2 YFSETQ. CDR3 DNA: TGCGCCAGCAGTCCTTCCAGCCAGGCGCTTAGTGGCTACACCTTC. Translating gives CASSPSSQALSGYTF.

This clonotype appeared a few times. The V gene is TRBV20-1, the J gene TRBJ2-7; 12 bases match TRBD2. V gave up 3 bases and J gave up 4 bases; unmatched junction bases: 7. This CDR3 has 15 amino acids. Germline V gene lookup returns CDR1 DFQATT and CDR2 SNEGSKA (reference sequence). Here the CDR3 DNA reads TGCAGTGCTAGGGTGACTAGCGGGAGTACGTACGAGCAGTACTTC. This encodes CSARVTSGSTYEQYF.

This clonotype was detected only a few times. The J gene is TRBJ2-1, the V gene TRBV24-1; TRBD1 matches at 7 bases. V dropped 3 bases and J dropped 6; count of bases not matched to a gene: 7. The CDR3 has 15 residues. Germline CDR1 KGHDR, CDR2 SFDVKD. In DNA form, the CDR3 reads TGTGCCACCAGTGATGACCGGACAGGCCGCAATGAGCAGTTCTTC. Its protein is CATSDDRTGRNEQFF.

This clonotype was detected only a few times. The rearrangement joins TRBV4-1 to TRBJ2-5; D remains unclear. The CDR3 spans 14 residues. The V end was cut by 4 bases, the J end by 3 bases, with 12 bases between. Germline CDR1 and CDR2: MGHRA and YSYEKL. CDR3 residues: CASSPFDLKETQYF. DNA for the CDR3: TGCGCCAGCAGCCCATTCGACTTAAAAGAGACCCAGTACTTC.

The chain couples TRBV7-6 to TRBJ2-7; TRBD1 might be the D (6 bases). Germline lookup yields CDR1 SGHVS and CDR2 FNYEAQ. V lost 5 bases and J lost 7, with 15 bases in between. This CDR3 region has 13 residues. This CDR3 is CASSPDSIWEQYF. In DNA, the CDR3 is TGTGCCAGCAGCCCGGACAGTATATGGGAGCAGTACTTC. Complete variable domain (other parts from reference TRBV7-6 and TRBJ2-7): GAGVSQSPRYKVTKRGQDVALRCDPISGHVSLYWYRQALGQGPEFLTYFNYEAQQDKSGLPNDRFSAERPEGSISTLTIQRTEQRDSAMYRCASSPDSIWEQYFGPGTRLTVT.

This rearrangement joins TRBV6-4 to TRBJ2-1; 13 bases fit TRBD2. Germline CDR1 reads MRHNA; CDR2 reads SNTAGT. With 5 bases clipped from V and 9 bases from J, the junction kept 10 bases outside the gene matches. CDR3 size: 16 residues. CDR3 region: CASSPGLAGSEGEQFF. CDR3 bases: TGTGCCAGCAGTCCGGGACTAGCGGGGTCGGAAGGTGAGCAGTTCTTC.

This clonotype was counted between two and nine times. The chain employs TRBV12-3 or TRBV12-4 and TRBJ2-7; the match to TRBD2 covers 11 bases. This CDR3 is 14 amino acids long. Trimming at V came to 4 bases and at J to 3 bases, leaving 2 bases not matched to a gene. This chain's CDR3 is CASSYTSGSYEQYF. The CDR3 nucleotides are TGTGCCAGCAGTTATACTAGCGGGAGCTACGAGCAGTACTTC.

This clonotype occurred many times. The genes are TRBV27 and TRBJ1-4; unclear D gene. The germline V gene encodes CDR1 MNHEY and CDR2 SMNVEV (reference sequence). Trimming pared 6 bases from V and 10 bases from J, leaving 12 bases between. CDR3 length: 12 residues. Here the CDR3 reads CASSQTSGKLFF. CDR3 sequence (DNA): TGTGCCAGCAGCCAAACCAGTGGAAAACTGTTTTTT.

This clonotype was seen more than once but under ten times. The chain is built from TRBV24-1 and TRBJ2-1, with D tentatively TRBD1 (6 bases). V shed 4 bases and J shed 7 bases, with 16 bases lying between them. Germline V gene sequence: CDR1 KGHDR, CDR2 SFDVKD. The CDR3 is made up of 15 amino acids. CDR3 coding DNA: TGTGCCACCAGTGACCTGACGGGCCAGGGGAATGAGCAGTTCTTC. It encodes CATSDLTGQGNEQFF.

This clonotype has a handful of counts. The chain uses TRBV5-5 and TRBJ1-4, with 7 bases lining up with TRBD1. The V gene end was trimmed by 3 bases and the J gene end by 4 bases; junction bases not matched to a gene: 15. Germline V lookup: CDR1 SGHKS, CDR2 YYEKEE (reference sequence). This CDR3 is built from 18 residues. The CDR3, as DNA: TGTGCCAGCAGCTCAGGCACCGGACAGGCCTTGTATAATGAAAAACTGTTTTTT. Its protein product is CASSSGTGQALYNEKLFF. The variable domain in full, with the rest retrieved from reference TRBV5-5 and TRBJ1-4, is DAGVTQSPTHLIKTRGQQVTLRCSPISGHKSVSWYQQVLGQGPQFIFQYYEKEERGRGNFPDRFSARQFPNYSSELNVNALLLGDSALYLCASSSGTGQALYNEKLFFGSGTQLSVL.

V usage is TRBV12-3 or TRBV12-4 and J usage is TRBJ2-1; a weak D match, TRBD2 (7 bases). The CDR3 length is 11 residues. Deletions cut 5 bases from V and 10 bases from J, with 9 bases between. The CDR3 DNA reads TGTGCCAGCAGTCGGGGGGCGGAGCAGTTCTTC. It yields the protein CASSRGAEQFF.

The J gene is TRBJ1-3, the V gene TRBV6-5; no reliable D call. This CDR3 has 14 amino acids. Germline V gene lookup returns CDR1 MNHEY and CDR2 SVGAGI. Deletions cut 5 bases from V and 3 bases from J, with 11 bases between. Here the CDR3 DNA reads TGTGCCAGCAGTCCCCTACAGCGTGGAAACACCATATATTTT. Its translation is CASSPLQRGNTIYF.

The chain employs TRBV7-8 and TRBJ2-5; TRBD1 or TRBD2 may be the D gene (5 bases each). Germline assignment: CDR1 SGHVS and CDR2 FQNEAQ. Trimming cost V 5 bases and J 4 bases, with 17 bases left between them. The CDR3 consists of 15 residues. CDR3 in DNA: TGTGCCAGCAGCCCAGGGACCGGCTGGTTAGAGACCCAGTACTTC. Residues: CASSPGTGWLETQYF.

The chain combines TRBV29-1 with TRBJ2-1; 7 nucleotides agree with TRBD2. Trimming removed 4 bases from V and 0 bases from J; junction bases left unmatched: 3. The CDR3 loop spans 14 amino acids. Germline CDR1 SQVTM, CDR2 ANQGSEA. The CDR3 protein is CSVAAGTSYNEQFF. CDR3 nucleotide sequence: TGCAGCGTTGCAGCGGGGACCTCCTACAATGAGCAGTTCTTC.

This clonotype was seen more than once but under ten times. The chain links TRBV7-8 to TRBJ1-1, with a weak D call TRBD1 (6 bases). V was cut by 5 bases and J by 2 bases, with 27 bases left in between. The germline V gene has CDR1 SGHVS and CDR2 FQNEAQ. The CDR3 sequence is 19 residues long. CDR3 sequence reads: CASSVKAGAAKGPNTEAFF. CDR3 sequence (DNA): TGTGCCAGCAGCGTAAAAGCAGGGGCGGCTAAAGGCCCTAACACTGAAGCTTTCTTT.

The genes are TRBV20-1 and TRBJ2-1, with 10 positions matching TRBD2. This CDR3 contains 16 residues. V lost 2 bases to trimming and J lost 4 bases; unmatched junction nucleotides: 8. Germline V gene data show CDR1 as DFQATT and CDR2 as SNEGSKA (reference sequence). The CDR3 here is CSARIAGGLTYNEQFF. DNA for the CDR3: TGCAGTGCTAGAATAGCGGGGGGACTTACTTACAATGAGCAGTTCTTC.

A few counts support this clonotype. V usage is TRBV4-1 and J usage is TRBJ2-1; D gene unclear. Germline CDR1 and CDR2: MGHRA and YSYEKL. CDR3 length: 12 residues. V lost 4 bases, J lost 4 bases, and 5 bases lay in between. This CDR3 reads CASSLRYNEQFF. CDR3 sequence (DNA): TGCGCCAGCAGCCTAAGATACAATGAGCAGTTCTTC.

The CDR3 loop reads CASSPRTSSHEQYF. CDR3 in DNA: TGTGCCAGCAGCCCTCGAACTAGTAGCCACGAGCAGTACTTC. The rearrangement links TRBV12-3 or TRBV12-4 to TRBJ2-7, with D perhaps TRBD2 (5 bases). The V end was cut by 6 bases, the J end by 5 bases, with 17 bases between. This CDR3 has 14 residues.

In DNA, the CDR3 is TGCGCCAGCAGCTGGACAGATATGAACACTGAAGCTTTCTTT. As protein: CASSWTDMNTEAFF. The rearrangement links TRBV5-1 to TRBJ1-1, with a possible D match to TRBD1 (6 bases). There are 14 residues in the CDR3. Trimming left V 3 bases short and J 0 bases short, with 9 bases between. Per the germline V gene, CDR1 is SGHRS and CDR2 is YFSETQ.

This clonotype has ten or more counts. The chain combines TRBV29-1 with TRBJ2-7, with a possible D match to TRBD2 (6 bases). Germline loops: CDR1 SQVTM, CDR2 ANQGSEA. The CDR3 extends over 13 amino acids. Trimming removed 3 bases from V and 1 base from J, with 10 bases in between. The CDR3 DNA follows: TGCAGCGTTGATGACGGGGGATCCTACGAGCAGTACTTC. Amino acids: CSVDDGGSYEQYF.

The chain combines TRBV7-9 with TRBJ1-1; 9 nucleotides match TRBD1. V shed 2 bases, J shed 7 bases, and the junction held 2 bases outside the gene matches. The CDR3 contains 13 residues. The germline gives CDR1 SEHNR, CDR2 FQNEAQ (reference sequence). CDR3 nucleotides: TGTGCCAGCAGCTTACCGGGACAGGGTGAAGCTTTCTTT. Amino acids: CASSLPGQGEAFF.

This clonotype occurred a few times. The V call is TRBV7-8, the J call TRBJ2-5, with TRBD2 matching over 8 bases. The V gene end was trimmed by 5 bases and the J gene end by 4 bases; junction bases not matched to a gene: 6. This CDR3 comprises 14 residues. Germline CDR1 and CDR2: SGHVS and FQNEAQ. CDR3 bases: TGTGCCAGCAGCGTAAGCGGGAGTGGAGAGACCCAGTACTTC. As protein: CASSVSGSGETQYF.

This clonotype was seen a few times. The chain employs TRBV7-9 and TRBJ2-1; TRBD1 might be the D (6 bases). V lost 0 bases and J 14 bases, leaving 11 bases between the germline ends. CDR3 size: 12 residues. Germline CDR1 SEHNR, CDR2 FQNEAQ (reference sequence). CDR3 DNA: TGTGCCAGCAGCTTAGCGTCACAGGGAAAGTTCTTC. Amino acid sequence: CASSLASQGKFF.